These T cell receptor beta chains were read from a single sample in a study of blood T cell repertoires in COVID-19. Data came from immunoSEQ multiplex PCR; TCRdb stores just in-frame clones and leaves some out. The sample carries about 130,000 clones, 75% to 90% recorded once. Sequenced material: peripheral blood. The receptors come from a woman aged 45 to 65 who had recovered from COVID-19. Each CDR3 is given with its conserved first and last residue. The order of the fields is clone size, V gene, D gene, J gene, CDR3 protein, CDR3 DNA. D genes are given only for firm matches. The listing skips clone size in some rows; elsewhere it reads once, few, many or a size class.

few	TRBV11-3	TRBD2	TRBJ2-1	CASRFGGAGAYYNEQFF	TGTGCCAGCAGATTCGGTGGAGCGGGAGCCTACTACAATGAGCAGTTCTTC
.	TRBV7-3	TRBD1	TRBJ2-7	CASSLTAGGSYEQYF	TGTGCCAGCAGCTTAACGGCAGGGGGCTCCTACGAGCAGTACTTC
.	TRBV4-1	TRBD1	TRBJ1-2	CASSQDPGQGLSNYGYTF	TGCGCCAGCAGCCAAGATCCGGGACAGGGGTTATCTAACTATGGCTACACCTTC
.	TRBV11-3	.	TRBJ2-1	CASSTRGSSYNEQFF	TGTGCCAGCAGCACCAGGGGAAGCTCCTACAATGAGCAGTTCTTC
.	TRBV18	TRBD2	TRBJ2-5	CASSPRLTSGALQETQYF	TGTGCCAGCTCACCACGGTTAACTAGCGGGGCCCTTCAAGAGACCCAGTACTTC
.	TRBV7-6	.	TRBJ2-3	CASSADRINTDTQYF	TGTGCCAGCAGCGCGGACAGAATAAACACAGATACGCAGTATTTT
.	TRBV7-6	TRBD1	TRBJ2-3	CASSLGPRGQGNTDTQYF	TGTGCCAGCAGCTTAGGACCCCGGGGACAGGGGAACACAGATACGCAGTATTTT
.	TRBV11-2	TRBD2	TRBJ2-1	CASSLSGRGYNEQFF	TGTGCCAGCAGCTTAAGCGGGAGGGGCTACAATGAGCAGTTCTTC
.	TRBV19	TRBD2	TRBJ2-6	CASSATSGRTISGANVLTF	TGTGCCAGTAGTGCGACTAGCGGGAGAACTATCTCTGGGGCCAACGTCCTGACTTTC
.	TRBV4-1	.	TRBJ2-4	CASSPWRAGGTKNIQYF	TGCGCCAGCAGCCCCTGGCGAGCGGGCGGGACCAAAAACATTCAGTACTTC
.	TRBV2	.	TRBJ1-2	CASTGGGGNGYTF	TGTGCCAGCACCGGAGGGGGGGGGAATGGCTACACCTTC
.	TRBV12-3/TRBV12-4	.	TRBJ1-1	CASSLVRGTEAFF	TGTGCCAGCAGTTTAGTCAGGGGTACTGAAGCTTTCTTT
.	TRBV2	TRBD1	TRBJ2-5	CASRRTGGGETQYF	TGTGCCAGCAGAAGGACAGGGGGAGGGGAGACCCAGTACTTC
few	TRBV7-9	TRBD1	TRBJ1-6	CASSSGQGNWSPLHF	TGTGCCAGCAGCTCTGGACAGGGGAATTGGTCACCCCTCCACTTT
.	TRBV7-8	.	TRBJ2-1	CASSFMAVSYNEQFF	TGTGCCAGCAGCTTTATGGCGGTCTCCTACAATGAGCAGTTCTTC
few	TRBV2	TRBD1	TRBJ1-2	CASRFRTGNYGYTF	TGTGCCAGCAGGTTTAGGACAGGAAACTATGGCTACACCTTC
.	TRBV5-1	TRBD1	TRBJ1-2	CASRPRQGMGHGYTF	TGCGCCAGCAGACCTAGACAGGGAATGGGCCATGGCTACACCTTC
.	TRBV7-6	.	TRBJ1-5	CASSSTTGFSQPQHF	TGTGCCAGCAGCTCGACAACAGGGTTTAGTCAGCCCCAGCATTTT
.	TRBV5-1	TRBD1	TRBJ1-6	CASSLDGTVNSPLHF	TGCGCCAGCAGCTTGGACGGGACAGTTAATTCACCCCTCCACTTT
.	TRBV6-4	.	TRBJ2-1	CASSPDSPLDEQFF	TGTGCCAGCAGTCCAGACAGCCCTCTGGATGAGCAGTTCTTC
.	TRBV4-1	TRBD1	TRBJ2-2	CASSRTTGGQNTGELFF	TGCGCCAGCAGCCGAACGACAGGGGGCCAGAACACCGGGGAGCTGTTTTTT
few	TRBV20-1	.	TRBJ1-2	CSASRGSLNYGYTF	TGCAGTGCTAGTCGGGGGTCTTTAAACTATGGCTACACCTTC
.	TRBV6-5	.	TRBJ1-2	CASSYSPRGNYGYTF	TGTGCCAGCAGTTACTCTCCCAGGGGCAACTATGGCTACACCTTC
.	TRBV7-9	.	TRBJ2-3	CASSWGGDGTDTQYF	TGTGCCAGCAGCTGGGGCGGGGACGGCACAGATACGCAGTATTTT
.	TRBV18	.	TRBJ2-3	CASLSSQGPSTDTQYF	TGTGCCAGCTTGTCGAGCCAGGGCCCTAGCACAGATACGCAGTATTTT
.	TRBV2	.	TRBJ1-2	CASSVSGKGYGYTF	TGTGCCAGCAGCGTTTCGGGGAAAGGCTATGGCTACACCTTC
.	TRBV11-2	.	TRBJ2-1	CASSSLRRSGNEQFF	TGTGCCAGCAGTAGCCTCCGACGGAGTGGTAATGAGCAGTTCTTC
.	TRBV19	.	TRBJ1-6	CASTLTGYNSPLHF	TGTGCTAGTACCTTGACGGGGTATAATTCACCCCTCCACTTT
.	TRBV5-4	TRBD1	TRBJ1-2	CASSRQTGQYGYTF	TGTGCCAGCAGCAGGCAGACAGGGCAGTATGGCTACACCTTC
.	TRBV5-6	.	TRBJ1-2	CASSSDAGDGYTF	TGTGCCAGCAGCTCAGATGCCGGGGATGGCTACACCTTC
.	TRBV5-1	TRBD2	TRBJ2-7	CASSLASGGRDYEQYF	TGCGCCAGCAGCTTGGCTAGCGGGGGGCGGGACTACGAGCAGTACTTC
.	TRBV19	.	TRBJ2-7	CASGPRGYEQYF	TGTGCCAGTGGCCCCCGGGGCTACGAGCAGTACTTC
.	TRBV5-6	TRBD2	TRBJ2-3	CASSLERGDTDTQYF	TGTGCCAGCAGCTTGGAGCGGGGAGACACAGATACGCAGTATTTT
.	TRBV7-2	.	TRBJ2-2	CASSLARGLYANTGELFF	TGTGCCAGCAGCTTAGCGCGGGGGCTCTACGCGAACACCGGGGAGCTGTTTTTT
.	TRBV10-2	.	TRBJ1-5	CASGTNFLTGNQPQHF	TGCGCCAGCGGGACTAACTTTCTGACGGGCAATCAGCCCCAGCATTTT
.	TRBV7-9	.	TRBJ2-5	CAGQVWTEETQYF	TGTGCCGGCCAGGTTTGGACAGAAGAGACCCAGTACTTC
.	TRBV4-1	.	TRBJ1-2	CASSHSLGGFRYGYTF	TGCGCCAGCAGCCACTCCCTAGGCGGGTTTCGCTATGGCTACACCTTC
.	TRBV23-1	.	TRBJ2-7	CASSAGDRTYEQYF	TGCGCCAGCAGCGCGGGGGACAGGACCTACGAGCAGTACTTC
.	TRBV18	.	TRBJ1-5	CASSPPGFGNQPQHF	TGTGCCAGCTCACCACCCGGGTTCGGCAATCAGCCCCAGCATTTT
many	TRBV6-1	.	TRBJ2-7	CASSEEGDPGYEQYF	TGTGCCAGCAGTGAAGAGGGGGATCCGGGCTACGAGCAGTACTTC
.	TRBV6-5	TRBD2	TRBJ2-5	CASSYSRTSDGGTQYF	TGTGCCAGCAGTTACTCCCGGACTAGCGATGGGGGGACCCAGTACTTC
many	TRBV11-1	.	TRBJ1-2	CASSLNRNYGYTF	TGTGCCAGCAGCTTAAACAGAAACTATGGCTACACCTTC
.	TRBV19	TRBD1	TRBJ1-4	CASSFTGAEKLFF	TGTGCCAGTAGTTTTACAGGGGCCGAAAAACTGTTTTTT
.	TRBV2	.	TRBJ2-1	CASRQGSYNEQFF	TGTGCCAGCAGGCAGGGCTCCTACAATGAGCAGTTCTTC
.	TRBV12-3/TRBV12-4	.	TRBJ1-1	CASSVYNEAFF	TGTGCCAGCAGTGTCTATAATGAAGCTTTCTTT
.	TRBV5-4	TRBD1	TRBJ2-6	CASSSGQGRSGANVLTF	TGTGCCAGCAGCTCGGGACAGGGGAGATCTGGGGCCAACGTCCTGACTTTC
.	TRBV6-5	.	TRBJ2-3	CASVATGTDTQYF	TGTGCCTCGGTTGCTACCGGCACAGATACGCAGTATTTT
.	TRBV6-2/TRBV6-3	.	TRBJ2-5	CASSYSIHVRGLGTQYF	TGTGCCAGCAGTTACTCGATTCATGTGAGAGGGTTGGGGACCCAGTACTTC
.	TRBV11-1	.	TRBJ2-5	CASSLAPPRTAQETQYF	TGTGCCAGCAGCTTAGCGCCTCCGAGGACAGCGCAAGAGACCCAGTACTTC
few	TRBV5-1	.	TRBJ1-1	CASSLEQGFTEAFF	TGCGCCAGCAGCTTAGAACAGGGCTTCACTGAAGCTTTCTTT
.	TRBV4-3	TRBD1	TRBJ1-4	CASSQDIPRQGLGNEKLFF	TGCGCCAGCAGCCAAGATATCCCGCGACAGGGATTGGGTAATGAAAAACTGTTTTTT
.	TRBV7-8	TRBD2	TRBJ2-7	CASSLNSGLGKAYEQYF	TGTGCCAGCAGCTTAAACTCGGGACTAGGGAAAGCCTACGAGCAGTACTTC
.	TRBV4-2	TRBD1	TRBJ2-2	CASSQDNLDRGRAGELFF	TGTGCCAGCAGCCAAGATAACTTGGACAGGGGGCGGGCCGGGGAGCTGTTTTTT
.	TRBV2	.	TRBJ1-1	CASRDEMSTEAFF	TGTGCCAGCAGAGATGAGATGAGCACTGAAGCTTTCTTT
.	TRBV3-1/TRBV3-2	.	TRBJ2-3	CASSNRGIRQYF	TGTGCCAGCAGCAACCGGGGGATCCGGCAGTATTTT
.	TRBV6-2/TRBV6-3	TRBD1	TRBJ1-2	CASSRPPWDRGYGYTF	TGTGCCAGCAGTCGACCCCCGTGGGACAGGGGGTATGGCTACACCTTC
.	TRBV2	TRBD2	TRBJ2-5	CASSGTSDLETQYF	TGTGCCAGCAGTGGGACTAGCGATTTGGAGACCCAGTACTTC
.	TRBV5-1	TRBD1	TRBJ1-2	CASRDYRGPSSPNYGYTF	TGCGCCAGCAGGGATTACAGGGGGCCCTCATCCCCTAACTATGGCTACACCTTC
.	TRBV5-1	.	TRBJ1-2	CASSRGGAEDGYTF	TGCGCCAGCAGCAGAGGGGGGGCGGAGGATGGCTACACCTTC